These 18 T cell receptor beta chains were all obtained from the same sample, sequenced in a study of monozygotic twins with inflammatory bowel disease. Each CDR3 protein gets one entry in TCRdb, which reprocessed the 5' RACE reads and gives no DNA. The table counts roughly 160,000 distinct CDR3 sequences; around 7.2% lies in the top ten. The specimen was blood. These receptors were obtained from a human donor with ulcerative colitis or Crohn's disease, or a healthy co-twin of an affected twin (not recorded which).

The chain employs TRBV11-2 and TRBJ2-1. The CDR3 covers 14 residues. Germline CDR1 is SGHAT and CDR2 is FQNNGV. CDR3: CASSFSGPHNEQFF.

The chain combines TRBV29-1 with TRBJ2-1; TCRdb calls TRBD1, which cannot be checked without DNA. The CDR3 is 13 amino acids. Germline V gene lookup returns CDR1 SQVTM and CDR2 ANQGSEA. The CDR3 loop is CSVDRGPINEQSF.

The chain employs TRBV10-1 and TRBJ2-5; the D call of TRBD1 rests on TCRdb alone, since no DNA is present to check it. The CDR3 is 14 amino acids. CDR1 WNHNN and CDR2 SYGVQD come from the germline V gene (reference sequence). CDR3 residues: CASSNGGGSETQYF.

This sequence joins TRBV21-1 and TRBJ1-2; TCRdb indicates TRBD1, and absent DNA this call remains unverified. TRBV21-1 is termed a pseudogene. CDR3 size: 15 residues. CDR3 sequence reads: CASSKVHKGGYGYTF.

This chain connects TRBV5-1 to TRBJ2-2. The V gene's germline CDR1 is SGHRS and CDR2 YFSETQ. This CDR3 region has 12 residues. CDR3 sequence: CASSLGDGELFF.

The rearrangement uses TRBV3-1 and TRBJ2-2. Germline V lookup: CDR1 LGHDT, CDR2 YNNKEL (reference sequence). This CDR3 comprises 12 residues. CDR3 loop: CASRHIPGELFF.

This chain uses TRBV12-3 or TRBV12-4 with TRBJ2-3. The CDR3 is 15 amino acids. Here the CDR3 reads CASSLASRNTDTQYF.

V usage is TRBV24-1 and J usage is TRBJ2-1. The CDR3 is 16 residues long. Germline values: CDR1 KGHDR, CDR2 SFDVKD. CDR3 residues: CATSDFSGSSYNEQFF.

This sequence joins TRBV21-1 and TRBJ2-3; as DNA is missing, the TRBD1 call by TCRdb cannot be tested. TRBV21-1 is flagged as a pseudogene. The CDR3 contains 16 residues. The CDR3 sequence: CASSSPWGRGTDTQYF.

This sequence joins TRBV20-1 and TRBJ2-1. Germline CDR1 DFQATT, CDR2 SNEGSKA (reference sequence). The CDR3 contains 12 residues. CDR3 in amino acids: CSAQRAYNEQFF.

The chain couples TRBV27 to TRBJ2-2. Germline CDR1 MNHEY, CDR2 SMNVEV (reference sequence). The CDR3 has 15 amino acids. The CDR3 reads CASSLSRSGTGELFF.

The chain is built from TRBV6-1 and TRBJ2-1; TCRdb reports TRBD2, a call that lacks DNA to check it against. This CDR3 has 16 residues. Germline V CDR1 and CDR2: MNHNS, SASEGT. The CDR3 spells CASSPSRGGNYNEQFF.

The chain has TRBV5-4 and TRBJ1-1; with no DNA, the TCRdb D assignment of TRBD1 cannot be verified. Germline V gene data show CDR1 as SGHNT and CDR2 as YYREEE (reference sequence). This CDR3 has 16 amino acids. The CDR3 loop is CASSLGGTGLYTEAFF. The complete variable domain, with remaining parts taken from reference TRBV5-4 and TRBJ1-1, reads ETGVTQSPTHLIKTRGQQVTLRCSSQSGHNTVSWYQQALGQGPQFIFQYYREEENGRGNFPPRFSGLQFPNYSSELNVNALELDDSALYLCASSLGGTGLYTEAFFGQGTRLTVV.

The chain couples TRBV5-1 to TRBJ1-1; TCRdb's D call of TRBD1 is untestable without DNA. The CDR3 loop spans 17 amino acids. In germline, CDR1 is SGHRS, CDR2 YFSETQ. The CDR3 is CASSRLGTGGLNTEAFF.

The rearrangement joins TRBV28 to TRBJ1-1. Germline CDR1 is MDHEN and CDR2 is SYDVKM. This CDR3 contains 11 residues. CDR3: CASIGHTEAFF.

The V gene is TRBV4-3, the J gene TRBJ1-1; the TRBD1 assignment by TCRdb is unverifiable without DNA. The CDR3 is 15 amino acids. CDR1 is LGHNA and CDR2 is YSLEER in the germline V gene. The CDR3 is CASSPAGVRSTEAFF.

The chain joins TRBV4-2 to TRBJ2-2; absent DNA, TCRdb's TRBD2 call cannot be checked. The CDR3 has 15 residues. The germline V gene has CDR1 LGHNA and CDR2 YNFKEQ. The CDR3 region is CASSQEGNGRGELFF.

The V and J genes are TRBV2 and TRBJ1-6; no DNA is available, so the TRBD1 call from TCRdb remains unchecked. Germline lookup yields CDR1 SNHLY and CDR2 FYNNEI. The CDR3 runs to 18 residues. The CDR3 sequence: CASSGGIQGAEDNSPLHF.